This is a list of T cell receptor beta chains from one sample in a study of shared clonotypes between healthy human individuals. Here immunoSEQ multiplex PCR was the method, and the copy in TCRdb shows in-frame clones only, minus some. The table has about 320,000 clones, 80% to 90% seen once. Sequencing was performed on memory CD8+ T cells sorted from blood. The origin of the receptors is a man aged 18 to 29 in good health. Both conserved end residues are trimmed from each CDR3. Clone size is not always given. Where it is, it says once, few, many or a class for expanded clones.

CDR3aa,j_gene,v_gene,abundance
ASLSPRTTSEQF,TRBJ2-1,TRBV28,-
AIREGRHLSPLH,TRBJ1-6,TRBV10-3,-
ASSQSRLTGNTIY,TRBJ1-3,TRBV2,-
ASSWGGNYGYT,TRBJ1-2,TRBV5-4,-
ASYPPGGPTDTQY,TRBJ2-3,TRBV6-1,-
ASSPILAVGSYEQY,TRBJ2-7,TRBV27,-
ASSSKGLDGSTDTQY,TRBJ2-3,TRBV5-1,-
ASSPRQGSSDVYEQY,TRBJ2-7,TRBV7-9,-
ASSVEGEGKDTEAF,TRBJ1-1,TRBV9,-
ASSQEIEAGVGSTDTQY,TRBJ2-3,TRBV4-3,once
ASSLTSTLNEQF,TRBJ2-1,TRBV5-6,-
ASSYGRNTGELF,TRBJ2-2,TRBV6-5,-
ASSPELATDTQY,TRBJ2-3,TRBV7-6,-
ASSLVGGFYEQY,TRBJ2-7,TRBV13,-
ASSPQDNEQF,TRBJ2-1,TRBV13,-
ASSPGTRATPYRTDTQY,TRBJ2-3,TRBV7-2,-
ASRSGQATLTQY,TRBJ2-3,TRBV4-1,-
ASSLSNPGQGSYEQY,TRBJ2-7,TRBV4-2,-
ASSYLLAGNTGELF,TRBJ2-2,TRBV6-5,few
ASSQDRSGVWY,TRBJ2-4,TRBV14,-
ASSLRADKDVGTEAF,TRBJ1-1,TRBV11-1,once
ASSQGWEREQETQY,TRBJ2-5,TRBV4-1,-
ASSEGRIAQETQY,TRBJ2-5,TRBV9,-
ASRPPGGGQY,TRBJ2-3,TRBV7-9,-
ASSLGSGYEQY,TRBJ2-7,TRBV7-2,-
ASRSLSGEKLF,TRBJ1-4,TRBV6-5,-
ASSLGGLAYEQY,TRBJ2-7,TRBV7-9,-
ASSQGDGTYEQY,TRBJ2-7,TRBV4-2,-
ASSLDRVSYEQY,TRBJ2-7,TRBV5-1,-
ASSQDRRWEAF,TRBJ1-1,TRBV14,-
ASKAPEGHEQY,TRBJ2-7,TRBV2,-
ASSLVRIAEPPETQY,TRBJ2-5,TRBV7-6,-
ASSPGLLQETQY,TRBJ2-5,TRBV5-1,-
ASSYGIQGEAF,TRBJ1-1,TRBV11-2,-
SVVGTGGQETQY,TRBJ2-5,TRBV29-1,-
ASSLSRALGIQY,TRBJ2-4,TRBV27,-
AISESGDAPTDTQY,TRBJ2-3,TRBV10-3,-
ASSTGTGGYEQY,TRBJ2-7,TRBV10-2,-
ASSQAHLSGGFTDTQY,TRBJ2-3,TRBV4-1,-
ASSAYIEYQETQY,TRBJ2-5,TRBV9,-
ASSLGYAEAF,TRBJ1-1,TRBV7-9,-
ASSSPLAGSYEQY,TRBJ2-7,TRBV6-5,-
ASSDGGQGILEQY,TRBJ2-7,TRBV2,once
ASSYTSREQY,TRBJ2-7,TRBV19,-